This is a list of T cell receptor beta chains from one sample in a study of shared clonotypes between healthy human individuals. Measured with immunoSEQ multiplex PCR; TCRdb has only the in-frame clones, and not every one. Among about 2.1 million clones listed, about 93% were seen once. Sequencing was performed on naive CD8+ T cells from PBMCs. Every receptor here comes from a man aged 18 to 30 in good health. Some clones in this sample may be carry-over from other donors' samples. Both conserved end residues are part of each CDR3. The D gene is left open where the match is weak. Some rows mark clone size as missing; the rest say once, few, many or name a class of expanded clone.

len	v_gene	d_gene	abundance	j_gene	CDR3aa	CDR3nt
15	TRBV7-9	TRBD1	.	TRBJ1-2	CASSPFRDRDYGYTF	TGTGCCAGCAGCCCGTTCCGGGACAGGGACTATGGCTACACCTTC
15	TRBV6-5	.	.	TRBJ2-2	CASSYGTGNTGELFF	TGTGCCAGCAGTTACGGAACAGGGAACACCGGGGAGCTGTTTTTT
15	TRBV4-1	TRBD1	.	TRBJ1-2	CASSQDGQGADGYTF	TGCGCCAGCAGCCAAGATGGACAGGGGGCGGATGGCTACACCTTC
11	TRBV20-1	.	.	TRBJ2-1	CSAGPYNEQFF	TGCAGTGCCGGCCCGTACAATGAGCAGTTCTTC
15	TRBV29-1	TRBD1	.	TRBJ2-5	CSVEQTYRGQETQYF	TGCAGCGTTGAACAAACCTACAGGGGGCAAGAGACCCAGTACTTC
12	TRBV29-1	.	.	TRBJ1-3	CSVAASGNTIYF	TGCAGCGTTGCAGCCTCTGGAAACACCATATATTTT
16	TRBV6-6	.	.	TRBJ2-2	CASSAFRQGHPGELFF	TGTGCCAGCAGCGCTTTCAGGCAGGGCCACCCCGGGGAGCTGTTTTTT
12	TRBV27	.	.	TRBJ2-5	CASSENQETQYF	TGTGCCAGCTCAGAGAATCAAGAGACCCAGTACTTC
15	TRBV5-1	.	.	TRBJ2-3	CASSLALPVTDTQYF	TGCGCCAGCAGCTTGGCACTCCCTGTCACAGATACGCAGTATTTT
13	TRBV28	.	.	TRBJ1-2	CASSFPSSSRYTF	TGTGCCAGCAGTTTTCCATCGAGTTCACGCTACACCTTC
14	TRBV19	.	.	TRBJ2-1	CASRGGREWNEQFF	TGTGCCAGTAGAGGCGGGCGGGAATGGAATGAGCAGTTCTTC
14	TRBV6-5	TRBD1	.	TRBJ1-2	CASKAQGGADGYTF	TGTGCCAGCAAGGCTCAAGGGGGCGCAGATGGCTACACCTTC
11	TRBV7-9	.	.	TRBJ2-7	CASSRVHEQYF	TGTGCCAGCAGCAGGGTCCACGAGCAGTACTTC
14	TRBV4-2	.	.	TRBJ2-6	CASSQPSGANVLTF	TGTGCCAGCAGCCAACCTTCTGGGGCCAACGTCCTGACTTTC
15	TRBV27	.	.	TRBJ2-1	CASSLYRTANNEQFF	TGTGCCAGCAGTTTATACCGGACAGCAAACAATGAGCAGTTCTTC
14	TRBV28	TRBD1	.	TRBJ2-3	CASRPTGATDTQYF	TGTGCCAGCAGACCGACAGGGGCCACAGATACGCAGTATTTT
15	TRBV5-4	TRBD2	.	TRBJ2-5	CASSGVGLAQETQYF	TGTGCCAGCAGCGGAGTGGGACTAGCGCAAGAGACCCAGTACTTC
13	TRBV7-9	.	.	TRBJ2-2	CASPRPHTGELFF	TGTGCCAGCCCTAGGCCCCACACCGGGGAGCTGTTTTTT
17	TRBV7-9	TRBD2	few	TRBJ2-7	CASSSGTSGREYYEQYF	TGTGCCAGCAGCTCCGGGACTAGCGGGAGAGAATACTACGAGCAGTACTTC
15	TRBV19	TRBD2	.	TRBJ2-7	CASSPGTSASYEQYF	TGTGCCAGTAGCCCCGGGACTAGCGCATCCTACGAGCAGTACTTC
14	TRBV13	.	once	TRBJ2-7	CASSAQGLFDEQYF	TGTGCCAGCAGCGCACAGGGATTGTTCGACGAGCAGTACTTC
14	TRBV5-6	TRBD2	.	TRBJ2-7	CASRSSGKTYEQYF	TGTGCCAGCCGATCTAGCGGCAAAACCTACGAGCAGTACTTC
19	TRBV29-1	TRBD1	.	TRBJ1-1	CSVEETGGGVIRVNTEAFF	TGCAGCGTTGAAGAAACAGGGGGGGGCGTTATCAGGGTGAACACTGAAGCTTTCTTT
14	TRBV27	.	.	TRBJ1-1	CASSVDRSNTEAFF	TGTGCCAGCAGCGTGGACAGATCGAACACTGAAGCTTTCTTT
15	TRBV5-5	.	.	TRBJ2-7	CASSFGAGTSYEQYF	TGTGCCAGCAGCTTCGGGGCAGGGACTTCCTACGAGCAGTACTTC
15	TRBV29-1	TRBD1	.	TRBJ2-5	CSVERDRGRQETQYF	TGCAGCGTTGAAAGGGACAGGGGGCGGCAAGAGACCCAGTACTTC
19	TRBV5-1	TRBD2	.	TRBJ2-1	CASSSQTSGRAWAYNEQFF	TGCGCCAGCAGCTCCCAGACTAGCGGGAGGGCCTGGGCCTACAATGAGCAGTTCTTC
14	TRBV2	.	.	TRBJ1-5	CASILWQGHQPQHF	TGTGCCAGCATACTTTGGCAGGGGCATCAGCCCCAGCATTTT
12	TRBV29-1	.	.	TRBJ1-2	CSVGGRNYGYTF	TGCAGCGTTGGGGGACGGAACTATGGCTACACCTTC
14	TRBV29-1	TRBD1	once	TRBJ2-4	CSVITGTGENIQYF	TGCAGCGTCATAACCGGGACAGGGGAAAACATTCAGTACTTC
13	TRBV29-1	.	.	TRBJ1-2	CSVGTDSNYGYTF	TGCAGCGTTGGGACAGACTCTAACTATGGCTACACCTTC
14	TRBV28	.	.	TRBJ1-3	CASSLRTKRNTIYF	TGTGCCAGCAGTTTAAGGACGAAACGAAACACCATATATTTT
16	TRBV25-1	.	.	TRBJ2-2	CASSEFPVTNTGELFF	TGTGCCAGCAGTGAATTCCCGGTTACGAACACCGGGGAGCTGTTTTTT
14	TRBV27	.	once	TRBJ2-1	CASRSPTWVNEQFF	TGTGCCAGCAGATCACCCACCTGGGTGAATGAGCAGTTCTTC
15	TRBV7-9	.	.	TRBJ1-2	CASSPYAQGLGGYTF	TGTGCCAGCAGTCCCTACGCCCAAGGTCTGGGCGGCTACACCTTC
16	TRBV2	TRBD2	.	TRBJ2-1	CASSRVLAGGNNEQFF	TGTGCCAGCAGCCGAGTTTTAGCGGGAGGGAACAATGAGCAGTTCTTC
15	TRBV9	TRBD1	.	TRBJ1-5	CASSVAGGNNQPQHF	TGTGCCAGCAGCGTAGCAGGGGGGAACAATCAGCCCCAGCATTTT
16	TRBV9	.	.	TRBJ2-2	CASSLNAAGTPGELFF	TGTGCCAGCAGCCTAAACGCCGCAGGAACCCCCGGGGAGCTGTTTTTT
13	TRBV5-4	.	.	TRBJ2-7	CASSLVPEWEQYF	TGTGCCAGCAGCTTGGTTCCGGAGTGGGAGCAGTACTTC
13	TRBV6-1	.	.	TRBJ2-1	CASSDGPYNEQFF	TGTGCCAGCAGTGACGGACCCTACAATGAGCAGTTCTTC
13	TRBV9	.	.	TRBJ1-1	CASAAGGNTEAFF	TGTGCCAGCGCGGCGGGGGGGAACACTGAAGCTTTCTTT
13	TRBV10-3	.	.	TRBJ2-1	CAIIRRGYNEQFF	TGTGCCATCATTAGACGTGGCTACAATGAGCAGTTCTTC
15	TRBV19	TRBD1	.	TRBJ1-1	CASRDRGRLNTEAFF	TGTGCCAGCCGGGACAGGGGGAGATTGAACACTGAAGCTTTCTTT
16	TRBV12-5	TRBD2	.	TRBJ2-7	CASGLASAGGLYEQYF	TGTGCTAGTGGTTTGGCATCAGCGGGAGGACTGTACGAGCAGTACTTC
16	TRBV7-8	TRBD2	.	TRBJ2-1	CASSLTLAGGENEQFF	TGTGCCAGCAGCTTAACCCTAGCGGGAGGGGAAAATGAGCAGTTCTTC
13	TRBV7-9	.	few	TRBJ1-2	CASSLQDSYGYTF	TGTGCCAGCAGCCTCCAGGACTCCTATGGCTACACCTTC
15	TRBV6-6	TRBD1	.	TRBJ2-7	CASSLRPGQAYEQYF	TGTGCCAGCAGTCTTCGACCGGGACAGGCCTACGAGCAGTACTTC
13	TRBV27	.	.	TRBJ2-5	CASSLDSQETQYF	TGTGCCAGCAGCCTTGACAGTCAAGAGACCCAGTACTTC
14	TRBV4-1	.	.	TRBJ2-7	CASSQDLTSYEQYF	TGCGCCAGCAGCCAAGATTTGACCTCCTACGAGCAGTACTTC
17	TRBV7-8	TRBD2	.	TRBJ2-4	CASSSPSGNTRGNIQYF	TGTGCCAGCAGCTCCCCTAGCGGGAATACCCGGGGAAACATTCAGTACTTC
14	TRBV6-5	.	few	TRBJ1-1	CASSYFWGETEAFF	TGTGCCAGCAGTTACTTCTGGGGGGAAACTGAAGCTTTCTTT
22	TRBV27	TRBD2	.	TRBJ2-3	CASSLYPPRSSGSLVSTDTQYF	TGTGCCAGCAGTTTATACCCACCTCGGTCTAGCGGGAGCCTTGTGAGCACAGATACGCAGTATTTT
13	TRBV29-1	.	once	TRBJ2-3	CSVEPPNQDTQYF	TGCAGCGTTGAACCCCCTAATCAAGATACGCAGTATTTT
13	TRBV28	.	.	TRBJ2-2	CASLPGNTGELFF	TGTGCCAGCCTACCCGGGAACACCGGGGAGCTGTTTTTT
13	TRBV14	.	.	TRBJ1-1	CASSQDPDSEAFF	TGTGCCAGCAGCCAAGATCCGGACAGTGAAGCTTTCTTT
16	TRBV27	TRBD1	.	TRBJ2-7	CASSLERTGGGYEQYF	TGTGCCAGCAGTTTAGAAAGGACAGGGGGTGGATACGAGCAGTACTTC
17	TRBV7-9	TRBD1	.	TRBJ1-1	CASSVPLADRPNTEAFF	TGTGCCAGCAGCGTCCCTCTAGCGGACAGGCCGAACACTGAAGCTTTCTTT
16	TRBV28	TRBD2	.	TRBJ2-7	CASSLTGGSNFYEQYF	TGTGCCAGCAGTCTCACAGGCGGGAGTAATTTCTACGAGCAGTACTTC
16	TRBV4-3	TRBD1	.	TRBJ1-1	CASSQDPPGQGTEAFF	TGCGCCAGCAGCCAAGATCCCCCGGGACAGGGAACTGAAGCTTTCTTT